The 19 T cell receptor beta chains below were found in one sample sequenced in a study of blood T cell repertoires in COVID-19. Generated by immunoSEQ multiplex PCR, the TCRdb table keeps only in-frame clones and is missing some. The sample contains under 150,000 clones, 70% to 80% of which appear only once. Sequenced input: peripheral blood. The receptors originated from an elderly woman with active or convalescent COVID-19.

The chain employs TRBV27 and TRBJ2-7, with 11 bases identical to TRBD1. This CDR3 has 16 residues. The V gene's germline CDR1 is MNHEY and CDR2 SMNVEV (reference sequence). V was clipped by 10 bases and J by 7 bases; unmatched bases: 18. The CDR3 bases are TGTGCCACCAGAGTCGTCGGGGACAGGGGGGTCGGGGAGCAGTACTTC. Translation gives CATRVVGDRGVGEQYF.

J is TRBJ2-1 and V is TRBV7-2; no reliable D call. The CDR3 loop spans 13 amino acids. Trimming pared 4 bases from V and 2 bases from J, leaving 6 bases between. Germline CDR1 and CDR2: SGHTA and FQGNSA. CDR3 in amino acids: CASSSTTYNEQFF. CDR3 coding DNA: TGTGCCAGCAGCTCGACAACCTACAATGAGCAGTTCTTC.

Only a few counts were recorded for this clone. The chain couples TRBV7-2 to TRBJ2-3; 9 bases are shared with TRBD2. Germline assignment: CDR1 SGHTA and CDR2 FQGNSA. The J segment lost 4 bases and the V segment lost 3 bases, leaving 5 bases of the junction unmatched. This CDR3 has 15 residues. CDR3 DNA: TGTGCCAGCAGCTTCAGAGCGGGGGGCTCAGATACGCAGTATTTT. Translating it yields CASSFRAGGSDTQYF.

The V call is TRBV19, the J call TRBJ1-3, with a tentative D call TRBD1 (6 bases). V was shortened by 4 bases and J by 0 bases, with 13 bases between the two germline ends. Germline loops: CDR1 LNHDA, CDR2 SQIVND (reference sequence). This CDR3 contains 16 residues. CDR3 sequence (DNA): TGTGCCAGTAGTAGATGGACAGTCCCCTCTGGAAACACCATATATTTT. Translated, it gives CASSRWTVPSGNTIYF.

This clone has more than one count but fewer than ten. The same CDR3 is also encoded by other DNA sequences in this sample. The V call is TRBV5-1, the J call TRBJ2-7; perhaps TRBD1 as D (6 bases). CDR1 and CDR2 from the germline V gene are SGHRS and YFSETQ. V shed 2 bases and J shed 2 bases, with 14 bases lying between them. The length of the CDR3 is 15 residues. The CDR3: CASSLGPGDTYEQYF. The DNA of the CDR3 is TGCGCCAGCAGCTTAGGGCCAGGGGATACCTACGAGCAGTACTTC.

About this clone: At the DNA level, this CDR3 is encoded by other sequences in the same sample as well. V usage is TRBV5-1 and J usage is TRBJ1-1; D not certain. CDR1 and CDR2 from the germline V gene are SGHRS and YFSETQ. The CDR3 extends over 13 amino acids. Trimming left V 0 bases short and J 5 bases short, with 8 bases between. CDR3 in DNA: TGCGCCAGCAGCTTGGTTCCGGGGACTGAAGCTTTCTTT. This gives the protein CASSLVPGTEAFF. Full variable domain (rest looked up from reference TRBV5-1 and TRBJ1-1): KAGVTQTPRYLIKTRGQQVTLSCSPISGHRSVSWYQQTPGQGLQFLFEYFSETQRNKGNFPGRFSGRQFSNSRSEMNVSTLELGDSALYLCASSLVPGTEAFFGQGTRLTVV.

The chain couples TRBV5-8 to TRBJ2-3, with a possible D match to TRBD1 (6 bases). The CDR3 contains 16 residues. CDR1 and CDR2 (germline): SGHTS, YDEGEE. Trimming pared 3 bases from V and 2 bases from J, leaving 16 bases between. In DNA form, the CDR3 reads TGTGCCAGCAGCTGGACGGTAGGGGGTAACACAGATACGCAGTATTTT. This codes for CASSWTVGGNTDTQYF. The full variable domain, with the rest looked up from reference TRBV5-8 and TRBJ2-3, is EAGVTQSPTHLIKTRGQQATLRCSPISGHTSVYWYQQALGLGLQFLLWYDEGEERNRGNFPPRFSGRQFPNYSSELNVNALELEDSALYLCASSWTVGGNTDTQYFGPGTRLTVL.

The chain links TRBV7-3 to TRBJ2-2, with 8 bases that match TRBD2. CDR1 and CDR2 from the germline V gene are SGHTA and FQGTGA. V dropped 5 bases and J dropped 2; count of bases not matched to a gene: 7. The CDR3 totals 16 residues. The DNA of the CDR3 is TGTGCCAGCAGCAAAAGCGGGGGAGCTAACACCGGGGAGCTGTTTTTT. Translation: CASSKSGGANTGELFF.

The V and J genes are TRBV12-3 or TRBV12-4 and TRBJ2-1; D is perhaps TRBD2 (6 bases). V lost 6 bases, J lost 6 bases, and 12 bases lay in between. The CDR3 length is 13 residues. The CDR3 spells CASSRDSLNEQFF. The DNA of the CDR3 is TGTGCCAGCAGCCGGGACTCCCTCAATGAGCAGTTCTTC.

The V and J genes are TRBV27 and TRBJ2-1, with TRBD2 as a possible D gene (5 bases). Trimming cost V 3 bases and J 9 bases, with 12 bases left between them. CDR1 and CDR2 (germline): MNHEY, SMNVEV (reference sequence). The CDR3 is 13 residues long. In nucleotides, the CDR3 is TGTGCCAGCAGTTTCTTCGGGAACGGTGAGCAGTTCTTC. Translation: CASSFFGNGEQFF.

For the CDR3, the DNA is TGTGCCAGCAGTTACGGGCAAGGGGCCACTGAAGCTTTCTTT. This encodes CASSYGQGATEAFF. The V and J genes are TRBV6-5 and TRBJ1-1; weak D call: TRBD1 (5 bases). The CDR3 spans 14 residues. Germline V gene lookup returns CDR1 MNHEY and CDR2 SVGAGI. V lost 2 bases and J lost 4, with 11 bases in between.

On this clone itself: The junction departs from germline at one end; a sequencing error may be responsible. The chain links TRBV7-2 to TRBJ2-7; TRBD1 matches 8 bases. The CDR3 contains 12 residues. The germline CDR1 and CDR2 sequences are SGHTA and FQGNSA. This chain's CDR3 is CASSLGQGSFHF. CDR3 coding DNA: TGTGCCAGCAGCTTAGGACAGGGGTCCTTTCACTTC. Drawing the rest from reference TRBV7-2 and TRBJ2-7, the complete variable domain is GAGVSQSPSNKVTEKGKDVELRCDPISGHTALYWYRQSLGQGLEFLIYFQGNSAPDKSGLPSDRFSAERTGGSVSTLTIQRTQQEDSAVYLCASSLGQGSFHFGPGTRLTVT.

This clone is a singleton in its sample. The chain couples TRBV20-1 to TRBJ1-1; D gene unclear. CDR3 length equals 12 residues. The V end lost 3 bases, the J end lost 3 bases, and 8 bases lay between the germline ends. CDR1 is DFQATT and CDR2 is SNEGSKA in the germline V gene (reference sequence). DNA of the CDR3: TGCAGTGCTAGTGTTGGAGACACTGAAGCTTTCTTT. This translates into CSASVGDTEAFF.

V is TRBV4-1 and J is TRBJ1-1, with 7 bases lining up with TRBD1. This CDR3 has 15 residues. Germline V gene lookup returns CDR1 MGHRA and CDR2 YSYEKL. V lost 4 bases, J lost 1 base, and 6 bases stayed unmatched. The CDR3, as DNA: TGCGCCAGCAGCCTACACGGACAGGCGAACACTGAAGCTTTCTTT. Amino acid sequence: CASSLHGQANTEAFF.

This sequence joins TRBV19 and TRBJ2-1; the match to TRBD2 covers 12 bases. The CDR3 loop spans 15 amino acids. J was trimmed by 7 bases and V by 6 bases; bases with no gene match: 7. CDR1 is LNHDA, CDR2 SQIVND, per germline (reference sequence). CDR3 bases: TGTGCCAGTAGCCTAGCGGGGGGGCAGGCGAATGAGCAGTTCTTC. It yields the protein CASSLAGGQANEQFF.

This clone was seen a single time. The rearrangement joins TRBV5-1 to TRBJ1-1; 8 positions match TRBD1. Trimming took 1 base from V and 4 from J; bases not matched to a gene: 6. The CDR3 spans 15 residues. The germline CDR1 and CDR2 sequences are SGHRS and YFSETQ. The CDR3 sequence is CASSLTWDRSTEAFF. CDR3 nucleotides: TGCGCCAGCAGCTTGACTTGGGACAGGAGCACTGAAGCTTTCTTT.

V is TRBV2 and J is TRBJ1-4; TRBD1 might be the D (6 bases). This CDR3 has 14 residues. The V end was cut by 6 bases, the J end by 8 bases, with 16 bases between. The germline CDR1 and CDR2 sequences are SNHLY and FYNNEI. The CDR3 protein is CASSKGQVNEKLFF. DNA for the CDR3: TGTGCCAGCAGCAAGGGACAAGTGAACGAAAAACTGTTTTTT.

Turning to this clone: Compared with germline, one end of the junction differs, possibly owing to a read error. V is TRBV7-7 and J is TRBJ2-5, with 13 bases identical to TRBD2. The CDR3 spans 15 residues. Per germline, CDR1 SSHAT and CDR2 FNYEAQ (reference sequence). In DNA, the CDR3 is TGTGCTAGCAGCTTAGGACTAGCGGGGGCGGAGACCCAGTACTTC. The encoded protein is CASSLGLAGAETQYF.

The chain couples TRBV19 to TRBJ2-1; D may be TRBD2 (6 bases). Germline lookup yields CDR1 LNHDA and CDR2 SQIVND (reference sequence). This CDR3 has 15 residues. V lost 3 bases, J lost 12 bases, and 21 bases lay in between. In nucleotides, the CDR3 is TGTGCCAGTAGTATCGGCGGTCTTGTGGGGGGAACGCAGTTCTTC. It codes for CASSIGGLVGGTQFF. The whole variable domain, filled in from reference TRBV19 and TRBJ2-1, reads DGGITQSPKYLFRKEGQNVTLSCEQNLNHDAMYWYRQDPGQGLRLIYYSQIVNDFQKGDIAEGYSVSREKKESFPLTVTSAQKNPTAFYLCASSIGGLVGGTQFFGPGTRLTVL.